This is a list of T cell receptor beta chains from one sample in a study of blood T cell repertoires in COVID-19. Using immunoSEQ multiplex PCR, the repertoire was profiled, and TCRdb retains in-frame clones only, with some absent. The table lists 250,000 to 350,000 clones, just under 90% of them singletons. The sequenced sample was peripheral blood. The receptor set was obtained from a woman in her fifties or sixties with COVID-19, enrolled during active disease. CDR3s include the opening cysteine and the closing phenylalanine or tryptophan. The D gene is left open where the match is weak. Not every row has a clone size; where given, it reads once, few, many or a size class.

d_call: TRBD1; j_call: TRBJ1-2; clone_size: .; v_call: TRBV27; cdr3_nt: TGTGCCAGCAGTTCCCGGACAGGGATCGGATATGGCTACACCTTC; cdr3_aa: CASSSRTGIGYGYTF
d_call: TRBD1; j_call: TRBJ2-2; clone_size: .; v_call: TRBV19; cdr3_nt: TGTGCCAGTAGTATAGAGCCCCGCAGGGGGCTGAGCGGGGAGCTGTTTTTT; cdr3_aa: CASSIEPRRGLSGELFF
d_call: .; j_call: TRBJ1-1; clone_size: few; v_call: TRBV27; cdr3_nt: TGTGCCAGCAGTTTGGGGGCATCTGACGCTGAAGCTTTCTTT; cdr3_aa: CASSLGASDAEAFF
d_call: .; j_call: TRBJ2-7; clone_size: .; v_call: TRBV13; cdr3_nt: TGTGCCAGCAGCGAAGGGGCTTTCTACGAGCAGTACTTC; cdr3_aa: CASSEGAFYEQYF
d_call: TRBD1; j_call: TRBJ1-5; clone_size: once; v_call: TRBV3-1/TRBV3-2; cdr3_nt: TGTGCCAGCAGCCAAGGGGACAGGATGAGCAATCAGCCCCAGCATTTT; cdr3_aa: CASSQGDRMSNQPQHF
d_call: .; j_call: TRBJ1-6; clone_size: .; v_call: TRBV19; cdr3_nt: TGTGCCAGTAGTATGCTCGTAGGCGGAAATTCACCCCTCCACTTT; cdr3_aa: CASSMLVGGNSPLHF
d_call: TRBD2; j_call: TRBJ2-7; clone_size: .; v_call: TRBV7-9; cdr3_nt: TGTGCCAGCAGCTTAGCGGCGGGAGTGTTTTACGAGCAGTACTTC; cdr3_aa: CASSLAAGVFYEQYF
d_call: .; j_call: TRBJ2-1; clone_size: .; v_call: TRBV18; cdr3_nt: TGTGCCAGCTCACCGGGACTTGTGACCTACAATGAGCAGTTCTTC; cdr3_aa: CASSPGLVTYNEQFF
d_call: TRBD2; j_call: TRBJ2-7; clone_size: .; v_call: TRBV7-2; cdr3_nt: TGTGCCAGCAGCCCCCCGGGACTAGCGGGAGGGCTCGAGCAGTACTTC; cdr3_aa: CASSPPGLAGGLEQYF
d_call: TRBD1; j_call: TRBJ2-5; clone_size: .; v_call: TRBV27; cdr3_nt: TGTGCCAGCAGTTCGAGCCAAAGACAGGGGGCGGGGAGGGAGACCCAGTACTTC; cdr3_aa: CASSSSQRQGAGRETQYF